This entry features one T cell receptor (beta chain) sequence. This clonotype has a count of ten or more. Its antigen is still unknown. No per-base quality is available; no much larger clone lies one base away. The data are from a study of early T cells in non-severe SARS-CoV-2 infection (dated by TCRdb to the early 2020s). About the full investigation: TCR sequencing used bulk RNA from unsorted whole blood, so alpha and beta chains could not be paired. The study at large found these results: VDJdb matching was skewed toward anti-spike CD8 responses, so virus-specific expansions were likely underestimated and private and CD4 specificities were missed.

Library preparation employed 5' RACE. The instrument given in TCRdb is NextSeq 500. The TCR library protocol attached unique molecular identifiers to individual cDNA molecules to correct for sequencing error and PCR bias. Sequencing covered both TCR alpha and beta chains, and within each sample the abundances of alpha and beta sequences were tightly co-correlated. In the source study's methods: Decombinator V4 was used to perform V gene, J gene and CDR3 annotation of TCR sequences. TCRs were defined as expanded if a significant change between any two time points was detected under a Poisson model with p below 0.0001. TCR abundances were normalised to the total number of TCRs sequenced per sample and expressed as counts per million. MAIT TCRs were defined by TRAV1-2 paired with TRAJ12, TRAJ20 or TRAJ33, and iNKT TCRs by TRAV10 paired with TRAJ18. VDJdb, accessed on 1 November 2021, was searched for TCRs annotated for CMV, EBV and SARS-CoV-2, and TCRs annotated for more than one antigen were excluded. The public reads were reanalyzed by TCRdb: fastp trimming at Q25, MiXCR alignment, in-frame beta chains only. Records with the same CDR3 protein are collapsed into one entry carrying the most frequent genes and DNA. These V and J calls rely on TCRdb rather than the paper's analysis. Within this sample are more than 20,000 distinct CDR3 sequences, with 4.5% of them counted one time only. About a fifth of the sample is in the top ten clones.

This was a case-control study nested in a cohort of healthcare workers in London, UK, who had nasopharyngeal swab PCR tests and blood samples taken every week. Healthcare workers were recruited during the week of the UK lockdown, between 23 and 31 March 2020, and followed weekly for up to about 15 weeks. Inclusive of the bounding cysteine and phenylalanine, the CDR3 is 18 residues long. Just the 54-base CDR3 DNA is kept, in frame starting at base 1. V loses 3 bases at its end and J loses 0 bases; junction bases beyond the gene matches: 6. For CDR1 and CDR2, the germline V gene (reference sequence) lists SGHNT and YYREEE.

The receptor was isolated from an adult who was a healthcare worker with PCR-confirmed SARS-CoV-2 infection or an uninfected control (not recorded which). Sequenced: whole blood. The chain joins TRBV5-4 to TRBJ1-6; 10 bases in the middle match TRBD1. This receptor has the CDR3 CASSSTGGAGSYNSPLHF. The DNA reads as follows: TGTGCCAGCAGCTCGACAGGGGGCGCCGGCTCCTATAATTCACCCCTCCACTTT.